This record covers a single T cell receptor (beta chain). Assay: immunoSEQ multiplex PCR; the TCRdb copy retains only in-frame clones and omits some. This sample carries more than 350,000 clones, around 92% of them seen once, and the ten largest clones take around 3%. The data stem from a study of blood T cell repertoires in COVID-19. The CDR3 loop spans 15 amino acids. V gave up 4 bases and J gave up 8 bases, with 18 bases separating them. In germline, CDR1 is SGHNT, CDR2 YYREEE (reference sequence). This chain links TRBV5-4 with TRBJ2-2; D perhaps matches TRBD2 (6 bases). The sequenced material came from peripheral blood. This sequence originates from a woman in her twenties or thirties with COVID-19, enrolled during active disease. The CDR3 DNA reads TGTGCCAGCAGCCGGGACTCACAAGGCGTGGGGGAGCTGTTTTTT. Translating gives CASSRDSQGVGELFF.